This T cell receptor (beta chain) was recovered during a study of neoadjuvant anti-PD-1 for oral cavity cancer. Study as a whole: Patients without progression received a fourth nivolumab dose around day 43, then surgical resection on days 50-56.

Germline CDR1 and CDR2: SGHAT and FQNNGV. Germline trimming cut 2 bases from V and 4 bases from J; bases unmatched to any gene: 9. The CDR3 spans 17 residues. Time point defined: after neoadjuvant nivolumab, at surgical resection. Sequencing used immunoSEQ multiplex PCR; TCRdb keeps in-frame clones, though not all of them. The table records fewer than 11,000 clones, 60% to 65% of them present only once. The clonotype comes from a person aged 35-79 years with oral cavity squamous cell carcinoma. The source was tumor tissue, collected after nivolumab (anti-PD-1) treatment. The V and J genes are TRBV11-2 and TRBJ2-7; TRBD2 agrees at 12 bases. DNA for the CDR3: TGTGCCAGCAGCTTAACGACTAGCGGGGGAGGGAGATACGAGCAGTACTTC. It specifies CASSLTTSGGGRYEQYF.